The subject of this entry is one TCR beta chain. The CDR3 is 15 amino acids. Trimming shortened V by 1 base and J by 1 base, and 13 bases separated the two germline ends. The germline gives CDR1 GTSNPN, CDR2 SVGIG (reference sequence). The source of the sample is a study of blood T cell repertoires in COVID-19. About the research overall: PBMCs, B-cell-depleted T cells, or T cells provided the cDNA or gDNA that made up the material.

The cohort comprised adults aged roughly 18 to 95 years residing in approximately 22 US areas. Each exposed participant met a COVID-19 case in the 2 weeks preceding study entry. The protocol was immunoSEQ multiplex PCR, while the TCRdb copy is restricted to in-frame clones and leaves out a portion. The sample contains about 230,000 clones, over 80% of which appear only once. The sequenced material came from PBMCs or T cells enriched from blood (not recorded which). The TCR originated in a woman in her twenties or thirties who had been exposed to COVID-19. V is TRBV30 and J is TRBJ1-2; D is perhaps TRBD1 (5 bases). The CDR3 loop reads CAWSDDSLFNYGYTF. In nucleotides, the CDR3 is TGTGCCTGGAGTGATGACAGCCTTTTTAACTATGGCTACACCTTC.